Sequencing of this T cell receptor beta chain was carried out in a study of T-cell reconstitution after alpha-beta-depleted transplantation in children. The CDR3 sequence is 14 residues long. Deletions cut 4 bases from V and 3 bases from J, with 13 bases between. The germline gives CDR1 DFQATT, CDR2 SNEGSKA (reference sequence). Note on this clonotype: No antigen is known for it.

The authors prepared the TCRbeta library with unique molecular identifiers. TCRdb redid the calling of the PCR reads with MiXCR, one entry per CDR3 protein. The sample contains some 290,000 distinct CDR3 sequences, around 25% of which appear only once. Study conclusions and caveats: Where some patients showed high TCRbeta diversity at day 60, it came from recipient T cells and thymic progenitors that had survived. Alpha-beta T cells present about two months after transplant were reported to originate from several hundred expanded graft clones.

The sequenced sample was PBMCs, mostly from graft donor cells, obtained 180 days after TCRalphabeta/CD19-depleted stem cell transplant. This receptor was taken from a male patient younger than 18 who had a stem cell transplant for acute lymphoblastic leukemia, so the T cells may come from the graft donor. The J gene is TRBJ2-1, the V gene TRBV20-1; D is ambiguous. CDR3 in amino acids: CSANSWRNYNEQFF. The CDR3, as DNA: TGCAGTGCTAACAGTTGGCGGAACTACAATGAGCAGTTCTTC.